This TCR beta chain was identified during a study of beta chain features in type 1 diabetes. Study-wide points: The naive, central memory and Treg TCRB repertoires looked more alike in patients than they did in healthy donors. PCR, the amplification step, might favor shorter templates, equally in patients and controls. Patients with type 1 diabetes carried fewer insertions and had more deletions at their VDJ junctions. There was a moderate but significant shortening of TCRB CDR3s in all four CD4+ subsets of Type 1 diabetes patients.

Expressed TCRB transcripts were sequenced after all isolated RNA was converted to cDNA. Sequenced by immunoSEQ multiplex PCR; TCRdb stores in-frame clones only, minus some. The table lists around 110,000 clones, about 17% of them singletons. Sorting with CD45RO/CCR7/CD25/CD127/CD95/CD27 yielded naive, central memory, regulatory and stem-like memory CD4+ cells. Turning to this clone: Its antigen is still unknown.

The germline gives CDR1 GTSNPN, CDR2 SVGIG (reference sequence). V dropped 3 bases and J dropped 0; count of bases not matched to a gene: 6. This CDR3 spans 15 amino acids. The source material was central memory CD4+ T cells from blood. The origin of this receptor is a man aged 25-40 years with type 1 diabetes. This chain uses TRBV30 with TRBJ2-3, with 7 bases matching TRBD1. CDR3 bases: TGTGCCTGGAGAAGGAAGGGGGCTAGCACAGATACGCAGTATTTT. Residues: CAWRRKGASTDTQYF.